A single sample gave rise to the 32 T cell receptor beta chains below, sequenced in a study of blood T cell repertoires in COVID-19. Assay: immunoSEQ multiplex PCR; the TCRdb copy retains only in-frame clones and omits some. The repertoire includes about 90,000 clones, approximately 79% of them detected once, and around 15% sits in the top ten. The sequenced sample consisted of peripheral blood. The receptors derive from a woman older than 75 with acute or convalescent COVID-19.

The chain's CDR3 is CPPPRQGPDANTGELFF. The CDR3 DNA follows: TGCCCCCCCCCACGACAGGGCCCCGACGCGAACACCGGGGAGCTGTTTTTT. The J gene is TRBJ2-2, the V gene TRBV10-1; 7 nucleotides agree with TRBD1. Looked up from germline, CDR1 is WNHNN and CDR2 is SYGVQD (reference sequence). This CDR3 region has 17 residues.

The V call is TRBV5-1, the J call TRBJ1-1, with D maybe TRBD1 (5 bases). Germline V gene lookup returns CDR1 SGHRS and CDR2 YFSETQ. CDR3 length: 15 amino acids. Trimming cost V 4 bases and J 1 base, with 14 bases left between them. The CDR3 nucleotides read TGCGCCAGCAGCCTCACGGAGGGGAGGAACACTGAAGCTTTCTTT. It encodes CASSLTEGRNTEAFF.

This clone was found a few times. The rearrangement links TRBV10-3 to TRBJ1-2; 7 nucleotides agree with TRBD1. This CDR3 is built from 15 residues. Germline V lookup: CDR1 ENHRY, CDR2 SYGVKD. V shed 3 bases and J 6 bases; nucleotides not matched to a gene: 10. CDR3 sequence (DNA): TGTGCCATCAGTGACACCCTTGACAGGGCTCATGGCTACACCTTC. It specifies CAISDTLDRAHGYTF.

This chain connects TRBV5-1 to TRBJ2-7; 9 nucleotides align to TRBD1. This CDR3 region has 13 residues. CDR1 SGHRS and CDR2 YFSETQ come from the germline V gene. The trim removed 3 bases at V and 5 bases at J, leaving 3 bases unmatched. This CDR3 reads CASSSQGADEQYF. In DNA, the CDR3 is TGCGCCAGCAGCTCACAGGGGGCCGACGAGCAGTACTTC.

The chain is built from TRBV6-5 and TRBJ2-1; 11 bases are a match to TRBD2. The J segment lost 4 bases and the V segment lost 8 bases, leaving 4 bases of the junction unmatched. The CDR3 consists of 14 residues. CDR1 MNHEY and CDR2 SVGAGI come from the germline V gene. DNA of the CDR3: TGTGCCAGCGTGGCTAGCGGGGGGTACAATGAGCAGTTCTTC. It codes for CASVASGGYNEQFF.

This clone was seen a handful of times. This chain links TRBV7-9 with TRBJ1-6; possibly TRBD1 for D (5 bases). CDR1 is SEHNR, CDR2 FQNEAQ, per germline (reference sequence). This CDR3 comprises 13 residues. The V end lost 5 bases, the J end lost 6 bases, and 8 bases lay between the germline ends. The CDR3 spells CASSPQGNSPLHF. The CDR3 DNA is TGTGCCAGCAGCCCTCAGGGTAATTCACCCCTCCACTTT.

This chain connects TRBV7-3 to TRBJ2-3; D may be TRBD2 (6 bases). This CDR3 contains 16 residues. Trimming pared 0 bases from V and 1 base from J, leaving 11 bases between. The germline CDR1 and CDR2 sequences are SGHTA and FQGTGA. The CDR3, as DNA: TGTGCCAGCAGCTTAACTTGGGGAGGCGGCACAGATACGCAGTATTTT. Its protein product is CASSLTWGGGTDTQYF. The whole variable domain, filled in from reference TRBV7-3 and TRBJ2-3, reads GAGVSQTPSNKVTEKGKYVELRCDPISGHTALYWYRQSLGQGPEFLIYFQGTGAADDSGLPNDRFFAVRPEGSVSTLKIQRTERGDSAVYLCASSLTWGGGTDTQYFGPGTRLTVL.

The V gene is TRBV24-1, the J gene TRBJ2-5, with TRBD2 matching over 12 bases. Germline CDR1 and CDR2: KGHDR and SFDVKD. V trimming: 4 bases; J trimming: 3 bases; junction bases outside the gene matches: 8. The CDR3 contains 17 residues. The DNA for the CDR3 is TGTGCCACCAGTGACTCATCACTAGCGGGGGGAGAAGAGACCCAGTACTTC. As protein: CATSDSSLAGGEETQYF.

This clone was counted a single time. The rearrangement joins TRBV7-2 to TRBJ2-1, with D unresolved. This CDR3 has 14 amino acids. Germline-derived CDR1 and CDR2 are SGHTA and FQGNSA. V was pared by 2 bases and J by 7 bases, with 12 bases between. The CDR3 DNA follows: TGTGCCAGCAGCTTATTAGTGGTTGTGAATGAGCAGTTCTTC. Translating gives CASSLLVVVNEQFF.

CDR3 loop: CASSSTSGSSYNEQFF. CDR3 nucleotides: TGTGCCAGCAGCTCGACTAGCGGGTCCTCCTACAATGAGCAGTTCTTC. J is TRBJ2-1 and V is TRBV7-9; 10 bases match TRBD2. Looked up from germline, CDR1 is SEHNR and CDR2 is FQNEAQ (reference sequence). V trimming: 4 bases; J trimming: 0 bases; junction bases outside the gene matches: 3. CDR3 length: 16 residues.

This clone turned up a few times. The chain recombines TRBV29-1 with TRBJ1-2, with a tentative D call TRBD1 (6 bases). CDR1 is SQVTM and CDR2 is ANQGSEA in the germline V gene. The V end was cut by 7 bases, the J end by 4 bases, with 16 bases between. The CDR3 is made up of 13 amino acids. CDR3 DNA: TGCAGCGCCCGGGACAACGTATTCTATGGCTACACCTTC. It is translated as CSARDNVFYGYTF.

The chain uses TRBV11-2 and TRBJ2-7, with D uncertain. Trimming took off 0 bases at V and 5 bases at J, with 11 bases between the two ends. This CDR3 spans 14 amino acids. The germline CDR1 and CDR2 sequences are SGHAT and FQNNGV. CDR3: CASSLDPQVHEQYF. In DNA form, the CDR3 reads TGTGCCAGCAGCTTAGATCCCCAGGTGCACGAGCAGTACTTC.

This clone has only a few counts. This rearrangement joins TRBV30 to TRBJ1-6; tentative D call: TRBD1 (6 bases). Per the germline V gene, CDR1 is GTSNPN and CDR2 is SVGIG (reference sequence). The length of the CDR3 is 17 residues. The V and J ends lost 2 bases and 7 bases respectively, with 21 bases between them. CDR3 sequence: CAWSLMGGRVGNSPLHF. As DNA, the CDR3 is TGTGCCTGGAGTCTAATGGGGGGGCGCGTGGGAAATTCACCCCTCCACTTT.

This clone showed up just a few times. The V and J genes are TRBV7-8 and TRBJ1-6; D may be TRBD1 (6 bases). The CDR3 totals 17 residues. Germline V gene sequence: CDR1 SGHVS, CDR2 FQNEAQ. Trimming pared 1 base from V and 2 bases from J, leaving 12 bases between. The CDR3 spells CASSLETGNAYNSPLHF. For the CDR3, the DNA is TGTGCCAGCAGCTTAGAAACAGGGAATGCCTATAATTCACCCCTCCACTTT. Complete variable domain (other parts from reference TRBV7-8 and TRBJ1-6): GAGVSQSPRYKVAKRGQDVALRCDPISGHVSLFWYQQALGQGPEFLTYFQNEAQLDKSGLPSDRFFAERPEGSVSTLKIQRTQQEDSAVYLCASSLETGNAYNSPLHFGNGTRLTVT.

This clone showed up just a few times. This chain joins TRBV10-3 and TRBJ1-2; 8 nucleotides match TRBD1. The ends lost 4 bases at V and 2 bases at J; junction bases unmatched: 3. CDR3 length: 14 residues. The germline V gene encodes CDR1 ENHRY and CDR2 SYGVKD. CDR3 DNA sequence: TGTGCCATCAGTGGGACAGGGTTGAACTATGGCTACACCTTC. It encodes CAISGTGLNYGYTF.

This clone was counted a few times. The chain is built from TRBV4-3 and TRBJ1-4; 8 nucleotides agree with TRBD1. This CDR3 has 17 residues. Germline trimming cut 1 base from V and 4 bases from J; bases unmatched to any gene: 8. The V gene's germline CDR1 is LGHNA and CDR2 YSLEER. The CDR3 bases are TGCGCCAGCAGCCAAGGGACAGGGACCGATGTTAATGAAAAACTGTTTTTT. Translation gives CASSQGTGTDVNEKLFF.

This clone was counted a single time. The chain employs TRBV6-5 and TRBJ1-1; no clear D gene. CDR1 and CDR2 from the germline V gene are MNHEY and SVGAGI. This CDR3 comprises 13 residues. Trimming cost V 0 bases and J 1 base, with 3 bases left between them. The CDR3 nucleotides read TGTGCCAGCAGTTACTCTCGGAACACTGAAGCTTTCTTT. As protein: CASSYSRNTEAFF.

The chain is built from TRBV30 and TRBJ1-1, with D maybe TRBD1 (6 bases). Germline V gene data show CDR1 as GTSNPN and CDR2 as SVGIG (reference sequence). The ends were cut back, 4 bases at V and 1 base at J, with 13 bases in the middle. CDR3 length equals 14 residues. The CDR3 DNA is TGTGCCTGGAATCCCGGGACAACGAACACTGAAGCTTTCTTT. This sequence encodes CAWNPGTTNTEAFF.

This chain joins TRBV7-9 and TRBJ2-2; a weak D match, TRBD1 (5 bases). The CDR3 is 15 amino acids. Trimming stripped 8 bases from V and 4 bases from J, with 17 bases between. Germline lookup yields CDR1 SEHNR and CDR2 FQNEAQ (reference sequence). The CDR3 protein is CASPFLFRGTGELFF. CDR3 DNA sequence: TGTGCCAGCCCTTTTCTTTTTAGGGGCACCGGGGAGCTGTTTTTT.

This chain links TRBV9 with TRBJ1-5; D is possibly TRBD1 (5 bases). V lost 4 bases, J lost 6 bases, and 14 bases lay in between. Germline assignment: CDR1 SGDLS and CDR2 YYNGEE. This CDR3 spans 14 amino acids. The CDR3 region is CASSPREGSQPQHF. In DNA form, the CDR3 reads TGTGCCAGCAGCCCCAGGGAAGGGTCTCAGCCCCAGCATTTT.

The chain joins TRBV11-2 to TRBJ2-5, with TRBD2 as a possible D gene (6 bases). The germline gives CDR1 SGHAT, CDR2 FQNNGV. Between the trimmed V and J ends, which lost 0 bases and 5 bases, there was a span of 16 bases. The CDR3 runs to 16 residues. CDR3 loop: CASSLERAGGRETQYF. Here the CDR3 DNA reads TGTGCCAGCAGCTTAGAAAGAGCGGGTGGCAGGGAGACCCAGTACTTC.

The rearrangement links TRBV3-1 (or the pseudogene TRBV3-2) to TRBJ1-1; TRBD1 might be the D (6 bases). The CDR3 totals 14 residues. V was pared by 3 bases and J by 11 bases, with 19 bases between. Germline V gene lookup returns CDR1 LGHDT and CDR2 YNNKEL (reference sequence). In DNA form, the CDR3 reads TGTGCCAGCAGCCATCGAGACAGGCCTTTAGGGGCTTTCTTT. The encoded protein is CASSHRDRPLGAFF.

There are a few counts of this clone. The chain combines TRBV4-1 with TRBJ2-1; 10 nucleotides agree with TRBD1. CDR1 and CDR2 from the germline V gene are MGHRA and YSYEKL. V trimming: 5 bases; J trimming: 12 bases; junction bases outside the gene matches: 13. This CDR3 region has 15 residues. Here the CDR3 DNA reads TGCGCCAGCAGCTATCCGGGACAGGGGATGTACGGGCAGTTCTTC. Translating it yields CASSYPGQGMYGQFF.

This clone came up a few times. This rearrangement joins TRBV7-2 to TRBJ1-2, with a possible D match to TRBD1 (6 bases). In germline, CDR1 is SGHTA, CDR2 FQGNSA. The CDR3 runs to 13 residues. Between the trimmed V and J ends, which lost 8 bases and 4 bases, there was a span of 14 bases. CDR3 region: CASRVRDTYGYTF. In DNA, the CDR3 is TGTGCCAGCCGCGTCCGGGACACCTATGGCTACACCTTC. Based on the CDR3 plus reference TRBV7-2 and TRBJ1-2, the full variable domain is GAGVSQSPSNKVTEKGKDVELRCDPISGHTALYWYRQSLGQGLEFLIYFQGNSAPDKSGLPSDRFSAERTGGSVSTLTIQRTQQEDSAVYLCASRVRDTYGYTFGSGTRLTVV.

Within the sample, this clone is medium-sized (0.01 to 0.1%). The V gene is TRBV9, the J gene TRBJ1-1; no definite D call. Germline V gives CDR1 SGDLS, CDR2 YYNGEE. V gave up 4 bases and J gave up 8 bases, with 15 bases separating them. This CDR3 has 13 amino acids. CDR3 protein: CASSPGGLEEAFF. Here the CDR3 DNA reads TGTGCCAGCAGCCCCGGAGGGCTCGAAGAAGCTTTCTTT.

V usage is TRBV7-9 and J usage is TRBJ1-1, with unresolved D. The length of the CDR3 is 14 residues. Trimming removed 2 bases from V and 1 base from J, with 8 bases in between. Germline V gene lookup returns CDR1 SEHNR and CDR2 FQNEAQ (reference sequence). The CDR3 coding sequence is TGTGCCAGCAGCTTAAATCTAAGGAACACTGAAGCTTTCTTT. Translated, it gives CASSLNLRNTEAFF.

The gene calls are TRBV4-1 and TRBJ1-5, with 10 bases aligning to TRBD1. V was pared by 0 bases and J by 6 bases, with 5 bases of the junction left unmatched. Germline V lookup: CDR1 MGHRA, CDR2 YSYEKL. This CDR3 has 16 residues. The CDR3 is CASSQDATGGFQPQHF. Written as DNA, the CDR3 is TGCGCCAGCAGCCAAGACGCGACAGGGGGCTTTCAGCCCCAGCATTTT.

This chain uses TRBV5-1 with TRBJ1-5; D remains unclear. Per the germline V gene, CDR1 is SGHRS and CDR2 is YFSETQ. CDR3 length equals 13 residues. Trimming shortened V by 4 bases and J by 4 bases, and 9 bases separated the two germline ends. CDR3 sequence reads: CASSPMYNQPQHF. DNA for the CDR3: TGCGCCAGCAGCCCTATGTATAATCAGCCCCAGCATTTT.

V and J are TRBV4-1 and TRBJ2-5, with 16 bases matching TRBD2. V gave up 2 bases and J gave up 5 bases; unmatched junction bases: 8. Germline assignment: CDR1 MGHRA and CDR2 YSYEKL. This CDR3 is 18 amino acids long. For the CDR3, the DNA is TGCGCCAGCAGCCAAAAGGGACTAGCGGGGGGGCCTGGGGAGACCCAGTACTTC. It translates to CASSQKGLAGGPGETQYF.

This clone was seen a handful of times. V gene TRBV6-2 or TRBV6-3 combines with J gene TRBJ1-2, with TRBD1 as a possible D gene (6 bases). The germline V and J ends were trimmed by 2 bases and 1 base, with 14 bases remaining between them. This CDR3 is built from 16 residues. CDR1 is MNHEY, CDR2 SVGEGT, per germline. The CDR3 DNA reads TGTGCCAGCAGTTACCGACGACAGGCCATTAACTATGGCTACACCTTC. It encodes CASSYRRQAINYGYTF.

This clone was counted a single time. The V gene is TRBV18, the J gene TRBJ2-5, with TRBD1 identical over 8 bases. Germline CDR1 KGHSH, CDR2 LQKENI. This CDR3 contains 15 residues. The V gene end was trimmed by 3 bases and the J gene end by 8 bases; junction bases not matched to a gene: 11. The CDR3 nucleotides are TGTGCCAGCTCACCTGGACAGGGCCGCTTATCTACCCAGTACTTC. Translated, it gives CASSPGQGRLSTQYF.

The CDR3 loop reads CASSYSFNRDNSPLHF. DNA for the CDR3: TGTGCCAGCAGTTACTCGTTCAATCGGGATAATTCACCCCTCCACTTT. The rearrangement links TRBV6-5 to TRBJ1-6; D remains ambiguous. Germline V gene lookup returns CDR1 MNHEY and CDR2 SVGAGI. The CDR3 contains 16 residues. The V gene lost 0 bases and the J gene lost 5 bases, with 11 bases spanning the gap.